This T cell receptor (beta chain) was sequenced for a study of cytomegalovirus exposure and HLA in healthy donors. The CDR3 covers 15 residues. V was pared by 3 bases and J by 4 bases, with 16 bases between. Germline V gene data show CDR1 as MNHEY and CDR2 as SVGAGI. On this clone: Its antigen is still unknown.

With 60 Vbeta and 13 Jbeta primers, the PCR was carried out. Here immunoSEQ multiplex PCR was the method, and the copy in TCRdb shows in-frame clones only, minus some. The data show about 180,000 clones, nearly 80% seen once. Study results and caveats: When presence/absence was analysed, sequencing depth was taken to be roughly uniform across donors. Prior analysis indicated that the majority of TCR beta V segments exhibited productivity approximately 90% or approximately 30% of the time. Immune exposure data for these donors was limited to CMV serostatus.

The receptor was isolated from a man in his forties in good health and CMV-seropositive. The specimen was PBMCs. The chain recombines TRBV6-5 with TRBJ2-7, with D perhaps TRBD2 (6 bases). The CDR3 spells CASSYSGTPGYEQYF. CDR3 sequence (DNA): TGTGCCAGCAGTTATTCCGGGACTCCAGGTTACGAGCAGTACTTC.